One and the same sample provided the 6 T cell receptor beta chains below, sequenced in a study of Graves' ophthalmopathy and Graves' hyperthyroidism. Amplification targeted the TCR beta CDR3 regions, with RNA transcripts as the source material. After a first-round RT-PCR with HTBI primers, a second-round multiplex PCR was run. TCRdb recomputed calls from the multiplex PCR reads with MiXCR, one row per CDR3 protein. The sample carries 260,000 or so distinct CDR3 sequences, 40% to 50% recorded once. Sequencing used peripheral blood. All receptors derive from an adult man with Graves' ophthalmopathy.

This clonotype occurred many times. J is TRBJ1-1 and V is TRBV24-1; D ambiguous. The CDR3 has 12 residues. Per germline, CDR1 KGHDR and CDR2 SFDVKD. V shed 2 bases and J shed 5 bases, with 5 bases lying between them. The DNA for the CDR3 is TGTGCCACCAGTGATTCGAATACTGAAGCTTTCTTT. Its protein product is CATSDSNTEAFF.

This clonotype was observed a single time. V is TRBV4-1 and J is TRBJ1-4, with D unclear. The ends were cut back, 0 bases at V and 7 bases at J, with 12 bases in the middle. The length of the CDR3 is 15 residues. Germline V gene lookup returns CDR1 MGHRA and CDR2 YSYEKL. The CDR3 protein is CASSQDQMLGEKLFF. The CDR3 nucleotides are TGCGCCAGCAGCCAAGATCAGATGTTGGGTGAAAAACTGTTTTTT.

In its sample, this clonotype was seen once. V usage is TRBV24-1 and J usage is TRBJ2-7, with 12 bases fitting TRBD1. Trimming took 4 bases from V and 5 from J; bases not matched to a gene: 8. Germline V CDR1 and CDR2: KGHDR, SFDVKD. This CDR3 region has 16 residues. CDR3 DNA sequence: TGTGCCACCAGTGACCCCGGGACAGGGGGCCTGGACGAGCAGTACTTC. Translation: CATSDPGTGGLDEQYF.

As to this clonotype: At one end, the junction sequence differs from germline, possibly due to a read error. The chain links TRBV12-3 or TRBV12-4 to TRBJ1-5, with D unresolved. There are 13 residues in the CDR3. The CDR3 nucleotides read TGTGCCGGCAGTGCCAATAGCAATCAGCCCCAGCATTTT. It specifies CAGSANSNQPQHF.

The chain joins TRBV5-1 to TRBJ1-1, with D uncertain. Trimming took off 0 bases at V and 2 bases at J, with 8 bases between the two ends. Germline V lookup: CDR1 SGHRS, CDR2 YFSETQ. CDR3 size: 14 residues. The chain's CDR3 is CASSLGSSNTEAFF. For the CDR3, the DNA is TGCGCCAGCAGCTTGGGATCGAGTAACACTGAAGCTTTCTTT. The complete variable domain, with remaining parts taken from reference TRBV5-1 and TRBJ1-1, reads KAGVTQTPRYLIKTRGQQVTLSCSPISGHRSVSWYQQTPGQGLQFLFEYFSETQRNKGNFPGRFSGRQFSNSRSEMNVSTLELGDSALYLCASSLGSSNTEAFFGQGTRLTVV.

The chain combines TRBV5-1 with TRBJ1-1; the D gene is possibly TRBD1 (5 bases). Germline lookup yields CDR1 SGHRS and CDR2 YFSETQ. The CDR3 consists of 17 residues. V dropped 0 bases and J dropped 0 bases, with 15 bases sitting between them. The CDR3 DNA sequence: TGCGCCAGCAGCTTGGGTAAGCAGTGGGGACTGAACACTGAAGCTTTCTTT. Its protein product is CASSLGKQWGLNTEAFF. Using reference TRBV5-1 and TRBJ1-1 for the parts outside the CDR3, the full variable domain is KAGVTQTPRYLIKTRGQQVTLSCSPISGHRSVSWYQQTPGQGLQFLFEYFSETQRNKGNFPGRFSGRQFSNSRSEMNVSTLELGDSALYLCASSLGKQWGLNTEAFFGQGTRLTVV.